The 3 T cell receptor beta chains reported below all come from one sample, sequenced in a study of early T cells in non-severe SARS-CoV-2 infection. One entry per CDR3 protein results from TCRdb running MiXCR on the 5' RACE reads. The table has 87,000 or so distinct CDR3 sequences, 11% to 15% seen once. The sample was whole blood. Receptor source: an adult who was a healthcare worker with PCR-confirmed SARS-CoV-2 infection or an uninfected control (not recorded which).

The table lists this clonotype with many counts. DNA of the CDR3: TGTGCCAGCAGCTTGTCAGGGGACAGAGAGACCCAGTACTTC. Amino acid sequence: CASSLSGDRETQYF. This sequence joins TRBV7-9 and TRBJ2-5; 7 positions agree with TRBD1. J gave up 4 bases and V 3 bases, and 5 bases lay outside the gene matches. Germline CDR1 SEHNR, CDR2 FQNEAQ (reference sequence). The CDR3 has 14 residues.

This clonotype was recorded many times. The chain combines TRBV7-8 with TRBJ2-1; D is unclear. CDR3 size: 17 residues. Germline CDR1 SGHVS, CDR2 FQNEAQ. Deletions cut 5 bases from V and 0 bases from J, with 17 bases between. The CDR3 sequence: CASSPPGLASSYNEQFF. The CDR3 DNA sequence: TGTGCCAGCAGCCCCCCAGGATTAGCTAGCTCCTACAATGAGCAGTTCTTC.

The rearrangement uses TRBV18 and TRBJ1-3; the match to TRBD1 covers 9 bases. In germline, CDR1 is KGHSH, CDR2 LQKENI. CDR3 size: 18 residues. V lost 1 base and J lost 1; bases outside the gene matches: 8. The CDR3 region is CASSPQEQGAASGNTIYF. Written as DNA, the CDR3 is TGTGCCAGCTCACCACAGGAACAGGGGGCGGCTTCTGGAAACACCATATATTTT. Drawing the rest from reference TRBV18 and TRBJ1-3, the complete variable domain is NAGVMQNPRHLVRRRGQEARLRCSPMKGHSHVYWYRQLPEEGLKFMVYLQKENIIDESGMPKERFSAEFPKEGPSILRIQQVVRGDSAAYFCASSPQEQGAASGNTIYFGEGSWLTVV.